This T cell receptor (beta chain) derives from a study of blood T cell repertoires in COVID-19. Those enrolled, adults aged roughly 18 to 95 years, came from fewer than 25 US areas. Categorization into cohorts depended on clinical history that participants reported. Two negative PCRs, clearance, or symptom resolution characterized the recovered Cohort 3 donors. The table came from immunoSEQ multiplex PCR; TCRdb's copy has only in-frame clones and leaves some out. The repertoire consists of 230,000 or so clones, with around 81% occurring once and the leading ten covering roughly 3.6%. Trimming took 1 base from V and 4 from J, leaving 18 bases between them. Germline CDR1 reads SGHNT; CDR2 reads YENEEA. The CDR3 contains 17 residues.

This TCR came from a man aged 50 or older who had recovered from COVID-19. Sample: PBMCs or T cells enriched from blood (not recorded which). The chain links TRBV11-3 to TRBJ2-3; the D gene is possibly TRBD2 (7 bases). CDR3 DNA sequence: TGTGCCAGCAGCTTAGTGGAGGGGAGGGGGGACGCAGATACGCAGTATTTT. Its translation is CASSLVEGRGDADTQYF.